The clone carrying this T cell receptor (beta chain) was seen more than once but under ten times. These data originate in a study of shared clonotypes between healthy human individuals. Profiling relied on immunoSEQ multiplex PCR, and the TCRdb table lists in-frame clones only, not all of them. Among some 1 million clones, approximately 68% were seen once, and the ten largest hold about 1.5%. The sample was memory CD4+ T cells sorted from blood. Regarding subset: CD45RA-negative fraction. This sequence was found in a man between 18 and 29 years old in good health.

CDR3 bases: TGTGCCAGCAGTTACGTCCCACAGGGGAATTCACCCCTCCACTTT. Encoded protein: CASSYVPQGNSPLHF. The chain joins TRBV6-6 to TRBJ1-6, with TRBD1 identical over 7 bases. CDR3 length equals 15 residues. After removal of 2 bases from V and 7 bases from J, the junction contained 5 bases not matched to a gene. Germline CDR1 is MNHNY and CDR2 is SVGAGI (reference sequence).